The 21 T cell receptor beta chains below all came from one sample that was sequenced in a study of blood T cell repertoires in COVID-19. Sequencing used immunoSEQ multiplex PCR; TCRdb keeps in-frame clones, though not all of them. The sample holds around 250,000 clones; over 70% are singletons and the top ten take roughly 7.8%. Sequencing was performed on peripheral blood. These receptors came from a man in his forties with active or convalescent COVID-19.

This chain uses TRBV10-3 with TRBJ1-1; 7 bases line up with TRBD1. The V and J ends lost 3 bases and 1 base, in that order; junction bases with no gene match: 5. The germline gives CDR1 ENHRY, CDR2 SYGVKD. The CDR3 is 15 amino acids. The CDR3 loop is CAISDRGFENTEAFF. CDR3 DNA: TGTGCCATCAGTGACAGGGGGTTTGAGAACACTGAAGCTTTCTTT.

The J gene is TRBJ1-1, the V gene TRBV10-2; TRBD1 aligns across 8 bases. The length of the CDR3 is 13 residues. The J segment lost 4 bases and the V segment lost 4 bases, leaving 2 bases of the junction unmatched. CDR1 is WSHSY, CDR2 SAAADI, per germline. The CDR3 reads CASSGQGTTEAFF. The CDR3 DNA is TGCGCCAGCAGTGGACAGGGGACCACTGAAGCTTTCTTT.

The chain's CDR3 is CASSSGQGAVTEAFF. As DNA, the CDR3 is TGTGCCAGCAGCTCGGGTCAGGGGGCGGTCACTGAAGCTTTCTTT. The gene calls are TRBV7-6 and TRBJ1-1; 8 bases line up with TRBD1. CDR1 is SGHVS and CDR2 is FNYEAQ in the germline V gene. V was pared by 4 bases and J by 4 bases, with 8 bases of the junction left unmatched. This CDR3 contains 15 residues.

This chain joins TRBV15 and TRBJ2-1, with no clear D. The CDR3 is 12 amino acids. In germline, CDR1 is LNHNV, CDR2 YYDKDF (reference sequence). V was clipped by 1 base and J by 9 bases, with 7 bases between them. The CDR3 DNA sequence: TGTGCCACCAGCAGAGTAGGAGTTGAGCAGTTCTTC. Its protein is CATSRVGVEQFF.

The chain joins TRBV5-1 to TRBJ2-1, with unresolved D. The V end was cut by 0 bases, the J end by 6 bases, with 13 bases between. CDR3 length: 15 amino acids. Germline lookup yields CDR1 SGHRS and CDR2 YFSETQ. DNA of the CDR3: TGCGCCAGCAGCTTGGCCAAGAGCCCCCCCAATGAGCAGTTCTTC. Residues: CASSLAKSPPNEQFF.

To note about this clone: The limits of the CDR3 on the DNA are not certain, so only TCRdb's listed CDR3 is given. The rearrangement joins TRBV28 to TRBJ1-2. CDR1 is MDHEN, CDR2 SYDVKM, per germline. The CDR3 length is 11 residues, termini included. The CDR3 spells CASSSSGGYTF.

This chain joins TRBV5-4 and TRBJ2-7; 8 bases are a match to TRBD2. CDR3 size: 13 residues. Germline V gene lookup returns CDR1 SGHNT and CDR2 YYREEE (reference sequence). The junction had 1 base not matched to a gene; V was cut back by 0 bases and J by 5 bases. CDR3 sequence (DNA): TGTGCCAGCAGCTTGGCGCGGGGGGACGAGCAGTACTTC. Translation gives CASSLARGDEQYF.

V and J are TRBV11-3 and TRBJ1-2; D not resolved. CDR1 is SGHNT, CDR2 YENEEA, per germline. With 2 bases removed from V and 5 bases from J, the gap between germline ends came to 12 bases. This CDR3 comprises 14 residues. This CDR3 is CASSLSESSYGYTF. The CDR3 DNA follows: TGTGCCAGCAGCTTAAGCGAGTCCTCTTATGGCTACACCTTC.

This rearrangement joins TRBV14 to TRBJ1-6; no definite D call. Germline V gene sequence: CDR1 SGHDN, CDR2 FVKESK. The CDR3 sequence is 14 residues long. The ends were cut back, 1 base at V and 13 bases at J, with 14 bases in the middle. CDR3 sequence: CASSQGLPGSPLHF. The CDR3 DNA is TGTGCCAGCAGCCAAGGTTTACCAGGATCGCCCCTCCACTTT. The complete variable domain, with remaining parts taken from reference TRBV14 and TRBJ1-6, reads EAGVTQFPSHSVIEKGQTVTLRCDPISGHDNLYWYRRVMGKEIKFLLHFVKESKQDESGMPNNRFLAERTGGTYSTLKVQPAELEDSGVYFCASSQGLPGSPLHFGNGTRLTVT.

The chain has TRBV9 and TRBJ1-4, with 7 bases fitting TRBD1. The CDR3 runs to 14 residues. V shed 3 bases, J shed 6 bases, and the junction held 5 bases outside the gene matches. Germline V gene lookup returns CDR1 SGDLS and CDR2 YYNGEE. DNA for the CDR3: TGTGCCAGCAGCGCGACAGGGTCTGATGAAAAACTGTTTTTT. As protein: CASSATGSDEKLFF.

The V gene is TRBV27, the J gene TRBJ1-6; tentative D call: TRBD1 (5 bases). The CDR3 runs to 15 residues. The V end lost 7 bases, the J end lost 3 bases, and 13 bases lay between the germline ends. Germline V lookup: CDR1 MNHEY, CDR2 SMNVEV (reference sequence). The CDR3 DNA sequence: TGTGCCAGCACCCAGGGTTACCTCTATAATTCACCCCTCCACTTT. Its translation is CASTQGYLYNSPLHF.

The chain links TRBV10-2 to TRBJ2-2, with D tentatively TRBD2 (7 bases). The V gene's germline CDR1 is WSHSY and CDR2 SAAADI. Trimming removed 11 bases at V and 4 bases at J, with 17 bases between. This CDR3 has 14 amino acids. In nucleotides, the CDR3 is TGCGCCGGTAAAACGGGGGGCGGCACCGGGGAGCTGTTTTTT. Translated, it gives CAGKTGGGTGELFF.

The rearrangement joins TRBV7-2 to TRBJ2-7; 11 bases map to TRBD2. The germline gives CDR1 SGHTA, CDR2 FQGNSA. The V segment lost 5 bases and the J segment 3 bases; nucleotides outside the gene matches: 6. The length of the CDR3 is 15 residues. CDR3 sequence: CASSDLAGGRYEQYF. The CDR3 DNA reads TGTGCCAGCAGCGACCTAGCGGGAGGCCGCTACGAGCAGTACTTC.

The gene calls are TRBV7-2 and TRBJ2-7; the D is unclear. The CDR3 contains 13 residues. Trimming pared 5 bases from V and 5 bases from J, leaving 13 bases between. CDR1 SGHTA and CDR2 FQGNSA come from the germline V gene. CDR3 DNA: TGTGCCAGCAGCGACATGGCTATCCACGAGCAGTACTTC. It yields the protein CASSDMAIHEQYF.

This chain joins TRBV7-8 and TRBJ2-7; TRBD2 aligns across 10 bases. Germline CDR1 SGHVS, CDR2 FQNEAQ. The CDR3 has 20 residues. With 3 bases clipped from V and 3 bases from J, the junction kept 20 bases outside the gene matches. CDR3 in amino acids: CASSLGVPLGLAGALYEQYF. The CDR3 bases are TGTGCCAGCAGCTTGGGGGTCCCGCTGGGTCTAGCGGGGGCCCTCTACGAGCAGTACTTC.

This clone was seen a few times. This CDR3 is also generated by other DNA sequences in the sample. This chain joins TRBV5-1 and TRBJ2-1; 9 bases are shared with TRBD2. V shed 3 bases and J 4 bases; nucleotides not matched to a gene: 2. This CDR3 comprises 14 residues. Germline V CDR1 and CDR2: SGHRS, YFSETQ. This chain's CDR3 is CASSSSGAYNEQFF. CDR3 bases: TGCGCCAGCAGCTCTAGCGGGGCTTACAATGAGCAGTTCTTC.

V and J are TRBV7-2 and TRBJ2-2; perhaps TRBD2 as D (6 bases). The CDR3 length is 15 residues. CDR1 and CDR2 from the germline V gene are SGHTA and FQGNSA. The germline V and J ends were trimmed by 4 bases and 5 bases, with 14 bases remaining between them. CDR3 protein: CASSSRSGGTGELFF. The CDR3 DNA follows: TGTGCCAGCAGCTCCCGGTCTGGGGGGACCGGGGAGCTGTTTTTT.

Turning to this clone: The junction does not match germline at one end; this may be a read error. The chain is built from TRBV6-5 and TRBJ2-7; D gene uncertain. Germline loops: CDR1 MNHEY, CDR2 SVGAGI. The CDR3 length is 14 residues. The CDR3 is CASSYGTASFEQYF. The DNA for the CDR3 is TGTGCCAGCAGTTATGGTACAGCCTCCTTCGAGCAGTACTTC.

This clone has just one count. The chain combines TRBV6-2 or TRBV6-3 with TRBJ1-1, with D possibly being TRBD1 (6 bases). The CDR3 loop spans 14 amino acids. Trimming took 5 bases from V and 1 from J, leaving 11 bases between them. CDR1 MNHEY and CDR2 SVGEGT come from the germline V gene. The CDR3: CASSGQLRNTEAFF. The CDR3 DNA is TGTGCCAGCAGTGGACAGCTACGGAACACTGAAGCTTTCTTT.

The chain links TRBV6-6 to TRBJ1-6; the match to TRBD1 covers 8 bases. CDR1 and CDR2 from the germline V gene are MNHNY and SVGAGI (reference sequence). The CDR3 runs to 12 residues. With V trimmed by 10 bases and J by 10 bases, 6 bases remained unmatched. CDR3 amino acids: CATGQGGSPLHF. CDR3 in DNA: TGTGCCACCGGACAGGGCGGGTCACCCCTCCACTTT.

The chain couples TRBV7-8 to TRBJ2-7; possible D gene TRBD1, 5 bases. Deletions cut 5 bases from V and 6 bases from J, with 8 bases between. CDR3 length equals 11 residues. CDR1 and CDR2 from the germline V gene are SGHVS and FQNEAQ. The CDR3 nucleotides are TGTGCCAGCAGCCGAGACAGCGAGCAGTACTTC. Its translation: CASSRDSEQYF. Supplemented by reference TRBV7-8 and TRBJ2-7, the full variable domain reads GAGVSQSPRYKVAKRGQDVALRCDPISGHVSLFWYQQALGQGPEFLTYFQNEAQLDKSGLPSDRFFAERPEGSVSTLKIQRTQQEDSAVYLCASSRDSEQYFGPGTRLTVT.